The present entry profiles one TCR beta chain with its context. Its target is unknown. In germline, CDR1 is MDHEN, CDR2 SYDVKM. Between the trimmed V and J ends, which lost 4 bases and 7 bases, there was a span of 19 bases. The CDR3 runs to 16 residues. The PCR contained 60 Vbeta and 13 Jbeta primers. Profiling relied on immunoSEQ multiplex PCR, and the TCRdb table lists in-frame clones only, not all of them. The sample has over 150,000 clones; 80% are singletons. This sample is drawn from a study of cytomegalovirus exposure and HLA in healthy donors. Study results and limitations: The productive fraction for most TCR beta V segments was about 87% or about 30% in an earlier analysis.

The TCR comes from a man aged 25-40 years in good health and CMV-seropositive. Material for sequencing was PBMCs. The V and J genes are TRBV28 and TRBJ2-2; weak D call: TRBD2 (6 bases). The CDR3 loop is CASSSRGEAFGGELFF. CDR3 nucleotide sequence: TGTGCCAGCAGTTCTCGCGGGGAGGCTTTCGGCGGGGAGCTGTTTTTT.